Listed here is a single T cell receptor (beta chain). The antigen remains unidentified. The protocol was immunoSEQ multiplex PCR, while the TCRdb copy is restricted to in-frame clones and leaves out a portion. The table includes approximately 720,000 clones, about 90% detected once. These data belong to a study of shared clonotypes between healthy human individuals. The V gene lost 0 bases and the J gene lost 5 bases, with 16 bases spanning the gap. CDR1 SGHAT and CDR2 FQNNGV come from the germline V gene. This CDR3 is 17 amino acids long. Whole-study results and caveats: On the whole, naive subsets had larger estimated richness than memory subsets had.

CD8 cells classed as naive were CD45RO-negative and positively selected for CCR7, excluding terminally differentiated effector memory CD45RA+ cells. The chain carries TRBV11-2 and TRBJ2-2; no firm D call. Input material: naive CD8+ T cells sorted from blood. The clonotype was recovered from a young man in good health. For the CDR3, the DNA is TGTGCCAGCAGCTTAGACCCAGCTGGTATCTCGACCGGGGAGCTGTTTTTT. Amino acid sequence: CASSLDPAGISTGELFF. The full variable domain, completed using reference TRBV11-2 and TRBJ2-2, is EAGVAQSPRYKIIEKRQSVAFWCNPISGHATLYWYQQILGQGPKLLIQFQNNGVVDDSQLPKDRFSAERLKGVDSTLKIQPAKLEDSAVYLCASSLDPAGISTGELFFGEGSRLTVL.